The 11 T cell receptor beta chains below all came from one sample that was sequenced in a study of CD8+ T cells in alopecia areata. RNA extraction was followed by reverse transcription into cDNA, which acted as the sequencing template. TCRdb keeps only in-frame clones here, not all; method: immunoSEQ multiplex PCR. Here the sample spans about 140,000 clones, around two thirds being singletons. Sequencing was done on a sample of CD8+ T cells sorted from blood. These receptors were taken from a human donor in good health.

The chain uses TRBV29-1 and TRBJ2-3; D remains unclear. V lost 6 bases and J 5 bases, leaving 21 bases between the germline ends. The germline V gene has CDR1 SQVTM and CDR2 ANQGSEA. This CDR3 is built from 15 residues. The CDR3 spells CSVVEVAGPLDTQYF. CDR3 DNA: TGCAGCGTGGTAGAGGTGGCAGGACCCCTAGATACGCAGTATTTT.

The chain uses TRBV23-1 and TRBJ2-4; the D gene is possibly TRBD1 (5 bases). TRBV23-1 is treated as an ORF (open reading frame) with a function not yet certain. The CDR3 is made up of 17 amino acids. V lost 0 bases to trimming and J lost 1 base, with 13 bases between them. Here the CDR3 reads CASSQSSQGIAKNIQYF. The CDR3, as DNA: TGCGCCAGCAGTCAATCCAGTCAGGGTATTGCCAAAAACATTCAGTACTTC.

This clone appeared once. The genes are TRBV6-6 and TRBJ2-5, with 7 bases lining up with TRBD2. The CDR3 is made up of 16 amino acids. The J segment lost 3 bases and the V segment lost 0 bases, leaving 7 bases of the junction unmatched. CDR1 is MNHNY and CDR2 is SVGAGI in the germline V gene (reference sequence). The CDR3 DNA is TGTGCCAGCAGTTACTCGAGGCGGGAGAGGGAAGAGACCCAGTACTTC. Residues: CASSYSRREREETQYF.

J is TRBJ2-1 and V is TRBV25-1; 10 bases are a match to TRBD2. The J segment lost 3 bases and the V segment lost 3 bases, leaving 5 bases of the junction unmatched. Germline V gives CDR1 MGHDK, CDR2 SYGVNS. The CDR3 runs 16 residues. The CDR3 region is CASSDRAGGFYNEQFF. The CDR3 DNA follows: TGTGCCAGCAGTGATCGAGCGGGAGGGTTCTACAATGAGCAGTTCTTC.

This chain uses TRBV7-9 with TRBJ1-1, with D uncertain. The CDR3 loop spans 14 amino acids. The V end lost 3 bases, the J end lost 2 bases, and 10 bases lay between the germline ends. Germline CDR1 SEHNR, CDR2 FQNEAQ (reference sequence). The CDR3 DNA is TGTGCCAGCAGCTTGGCAGCAGAAAACACTGAAGCTTTCTTT. The encoded protein is CASSLAAENTEAFF.

V usage is TRBV5-1 and J usage is TRBJ2-1; no definite D call. V lost 4 bases and J lost 4, with 6 bases in between. Germline lookup yields CDR1 SGHRS and CDR2 YFSETQ. There are 12 residues in the CDR3. The CDR3 nucleotides read TGCGCCAGCAGCAGAGTTTACAATGAGCAGTTCTTC. This translates into CASSRVYNEQFF.

This clone showed up just a few times. This could be a read error, since a much larger clone is one nucleotide away. The V call is TRBV14, the J call TRBJ2-1; no clear D. The length of the CDR3 is 11 residues. Germline CDR1 is SGHDN and CDR2 is FVKESK. V was shortened by 2 bases and J by 4 bases, with 0 bases between the two germline ends. The CDR3 sequence: CASSQYNEQFF. In DNA form, the CDR3 reads TGTGCCAGCAGCCAATACAATGAGCAGTTCTTC.

The chain is built from TRBV28 and TRBJ2-5, with 7 bases fitting TRBD1. After removal of 3 bases from V and 3 bases from J, the junction contained 13 bases not matched to a gene. Per the germline V gene, CDR1 is MDHEN and CDR2 is SYDVKM. There are 17 residues in the CDR3. CDR3 amino acids: CASSLFEVGTVEETQYF. CDR3 in DNA: TGTGCCAGCAGTTTGTTCGAAGTGGGGACAGTGGAAGAGACCCAGTACTTC.

The table lists this clone with a few counts. This chain uses TRBV5-1 with TRBJ2-1; 11 bases are shared with TRBD2. J lost 9 bases, V lost 1 base, and 3 bases had no gene match. In germline, CDR1 is SGHRS, CDR2 YFSETQ. The CDR3 has 14 residues. The CDR3, as DNA: TGCGCCAGCAGCTTGACTAGCGGGAGCGGTGAGCAGTTCTTC. Its protein product is CASSLTSGSGEQFF.

The chain uses TRBV29-1 and TRBJ2-1; TRBD2 aligns across 10 bases. The CDR3 contains 12 residues. Germline V CDR1 and CDR2: SQVTM, ANQGSEA. V was clipped by 6 bases and J by 9 bases; unmatched bases: 5. CDR3 nucleotides: TGCAGCGTAGCGGGGGGGCTCGCTGAGCAGTTCTTC. It encodes CSVAGGLAEQFF.

This clone was seen just once. This chain connects TRBV27 to TRBJ2-7; TRBD2 matches at 7 bases. The CDR3 has 13 amino acids. The germline CDR1 and CDR2 sequences are MNHEY and SMNVEV (reference sequence). V lost 5 bases to trimming and J lost 11 bases; unmatched junction nucleotides: 12. The CDR3 nucleotides read TGTGCCAGCAGTCCAGGCGGCGGGAGAAAGGAGTACTTC. Its translation: CASSPGGGRKEYF.